A selection of T cell receptor beta chains follows, all from one sample in a study of blood T cell repertoires in COVID-19. Clones were sequenced by immunoSEQ multiplex PCR, and TCRdb holds only the in-frame ones, with some missing. The sample carries fewer than 250,000 clones, around 89% recorded once. The sequenced material came from PBMCs or T cells enriched from blood (not recorded which). These receptors originate from a man in his forties or fifties who had been exposed to COVID-19. Each CDR3 is given with its conserved first and last residue. Each record gives: V gene, D gene, J gene, clone size, CDR3 protein, CDR3 DNA. A D gene is named only where the DNA matches it firmly. Clone size is shown for a subset of rows, as once, few, many or a class of expanded clone.

v_call: TRBV27; d_call: TRBD1; j_call: TRBJ2-2; clone_size: NA; cdr3_aa: CASSLTGANTGELFF; cdr3_nt: TGTGCCAGCAGTTTGACAGGGGCAAACACCGGGGAGCTGTTTTTT
v_call: TRBV15; d_call: NA; j_call: TRBJ1-2; clone_size: NA; cdr3_aa: CATSRDIAGVYGYTF; cdr3_nt: TGTGCCACCAGCAGAGATATTGCAGGGGTCTATGGCTACACCTTC
v_call: TRBV5-1; d_call: TRBD1; j_call: TRBJ2-2; clone_size: NA; cdr3_aa: CASSSRQGGTGELFF; cdr3_nt: TGCGCCAGCAGCTCTCGACAGGGTGGCACCGGGGAGCTGTTTTTT
v_call: TRBV28; d_call: TRBD1; j_call: TRBJ1-6; clone_size: NA; cdr3_aa: CASSFQTGTDSPLHF; cdr3_nt: TGTGCCAGCAGTTTCCAGACAGGGACAGACTCACCCCTCCACTTT
v_call: TRBV5-4; d_call: NA; j_call: TRBJ1-1; clone_size: NA; cdr3_aa: CASSSGGWRDTEAFF; cdr3_nt: TGTGCCAGCAGCTCTGGGGGGTGGCGCGACACTGAAGCTTTCTTT
v_call: TRBV6-5; d_call: TRBD1; j_call: TRBJ2-1; clone_size: once; cdr3_aa: CASRGQGNEQFF; cdr3_nt: TGTGCCAGCAGGGGACAGGGGAATGAGCAGTTCTTC
v_call: TRBV28; d_call: NA; j_call: TRBJ2-1; clone_size: NA; cdr3_aa: CASSLLARGNEQFF; cdr3_nt: TGTGCCAGCAGTTTACTCGCCCGGGGAAATGAGCAGTTCTTC
v_call: TRBV29-1; d_call: TRBD1; j_call: TRBJ1-3; clone_size: NA; cdr3_aa: CSARTGALSGNTIYF; cdr3_nt: TGCAGCGCAAGGACAGGGGCCCTCTCTGGAAACACCATATATTTT
v_call: TRBV19; d_call: NA; j_call: TRBJ2-1; clone_size: NA; cdr3_aa: CASTLGGLSYNEQFF; cdr3_nt: TGTGCCAGTACCCTAGGGGGACTATCATACAATGAGCAGTTCTTC
v_call: TRBV6-6; d_call: NA; j_call: TRBJ2-5; clone_size: NA; cdr3_aa: CASTGWRLQETQYF; cdr3_nt: TGTGCCAGCACCGGGTGGCGACTACAAGAGACCCAGTACTTC
v_call: TRBV10-3; d_call: NA; j_call: TRBJ1-2; clone_size: NA; cdr3_aa: CAISAGDLDGYTF; cdr3_nt: TGTGCCATCAGTGCGGGGGATCTGGATGGCTACACCTTC
v_call: TRBV18; d_call: NA; j_call: TRBJ2-3; clone_size: NA; cdr3_aa: CASSPTGLLDTQYF; cdr3_nt: TGTGCCAGCTCACCAACAGGTTTATTAGATACGCAGTATTTT
v_call: TRBV5-1; d_call: TRBD1; j_call: TRBJ2-1; clone_size: NA; cdr3_aa: CASSPRTGDPYNEQFF; cdr3_nt: TGCGCCAGCAGCCCCCGGACAGGGGACCCCTACAATGAGCAGTTCTTC
v_call: TRBV11-2; d_call: NA; j_call: TRBJ2-1; clone_size: NA; cdr3_aa: CASSGGGHLDEQFF; cdr3_nt: TGTGCCAGCAGTGGGGGGGGCCATCTCGATGAGCAGTTCTTC
v_call: TRBV18; d_call: NA; j_call: TRBJ2-3; clone_size: NA; cdr3_aa: CASSPASESTDTQYF; cdr3_nt: TGTGCCAGCTCACCCGCTAGCGAAAGCACAGATACGCAGTATTTT
v_call: TRBV3-1/TRBV3-2; d_call: NA; j_call: TRBJ1-3; clone_size: NA; cdr3_aa: CASSQTSGNTIYF; cdr3_nt: TGTGCCAGCAGCCAAACAAGTGGAAACACCATATATTTT
v_call: TRBV18; d_call: NA; j_call: TRBJ1-3; clone_size: NA; cdr3_aa: CASSPPGTAGNTIYF; cdr3_nt: TGTGCCAGCTCACCACCAGGGACTGCTGGAAACACCATATATTTT